This T cell receptor (beta chain) was recovered during a study of T cells after yellow fever vaccination. From the 5' RACE reads, TCRdb called clonotypes with MiXCR, one entry per CDR3 protein. The table records a few hundred thousand distinct CDR3 sequences, approximately 4% of them present only once. In regard to this clonotype: Its antigen remains unknown.

Study-level findings and limits: Detected again after the booster were most primary-vaccination clones, at 96% CD4 and nearly 90% CD8. Although most clonotypes did not, a small share appeared in both CD4 and CD8 compartments. Bulk-population clonotypes that are abundant could appear as contaminants in FACS-sorted repertoires. Weaker overall was a secondary response that nonetheless peaked faster, on day 5 versus 15.

Germline V lookup: CDR1 SEHNR, CDR2 FQNEAQ (reference sequence). Between the trimmed V and J ends, which lost 2 bases and 6 bases, there was a span of 13 bases. The CDR3 has 15 amino acids. The chain recombines TRBV7-9 with TRBJ2-2; unclear D gene. This specimen was PBMCs, taken 5 days after the yellow fever booster vaccination. The receptor was isolated from a young man who received the YFV17D yellow fever vaccine. The CDR3 protein is CASSLRRPAPGELFF. DNA for the CDR3: TGTGCCAGCAGCTTAAGAAGGCCCGCACCCGGGGAGCTGTTTTTT. Full variable domain (outside the CDR3, taken from reference TRBV7-9 and TRBJ2-2): DTGVSQNPRHKITKRGQNVTFRCDPISEHNRLYWYRQTLGQGPEFLTYFQNEAQLEKSRLLSDRFSAERPKGSFSTLEIQRTEQGDSAMYLCASSLRRPAPGELFFGEGSRLTVL.